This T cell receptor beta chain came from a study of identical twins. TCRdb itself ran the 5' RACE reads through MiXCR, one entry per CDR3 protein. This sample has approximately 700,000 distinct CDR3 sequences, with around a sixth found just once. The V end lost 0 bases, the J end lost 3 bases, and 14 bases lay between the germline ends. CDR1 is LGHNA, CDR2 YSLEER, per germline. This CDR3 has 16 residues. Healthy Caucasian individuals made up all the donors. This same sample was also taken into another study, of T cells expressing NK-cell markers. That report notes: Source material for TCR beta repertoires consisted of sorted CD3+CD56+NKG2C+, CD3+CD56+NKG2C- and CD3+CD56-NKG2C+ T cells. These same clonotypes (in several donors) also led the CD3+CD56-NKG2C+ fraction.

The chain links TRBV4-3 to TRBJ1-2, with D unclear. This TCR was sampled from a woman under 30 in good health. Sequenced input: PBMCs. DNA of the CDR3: TGCGCCAGCAGCCAAGACCGATGGAGGGCAGACTATGGCTACACCTTC. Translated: CASSQDRWRADYGYTF.